This T cell receptor (beta chain) comes out of a study of read filtering for tumor transcriptome and immune sequencing. Study in general: Mean patient age was roughly 61 years, range about 45 to 85; roughly 18 male, roughly 14 female. IR-seq gave about 3.5 to 10.27 million TCR reads per sample; RNA-seq gave roughly 75 to 1,300. Whole-transcriptome libraries were prepared after DNase treatment.

In its sample, this clonotype was seen many times. The antigen is undetermined. The V segment lost 3 bases and the J segment 5 bases; nucleotides outside the gene matches: 7. The germline CDR1 and CDR2 sequences are SGHRS and YFSETQ. This CDR3 comprises 14 residues. This library used roughly 400 ng RNA and molecular barcoded adaptors spanning alpha/delta and beta/gamma chains. From the reads, TCRdb called clonotypes with MiXCR, one entry per CDR3 protein. The sample yields 93,000 or so distinct CDR3 sequences, 20% to 25% seen once. Findings and caveats of the study: Single-read clonotypes: around 81% of IR-seq clonotypes (roughly 3.5% of reads), around three quarters of RNA-seq clonotypes (44.6% of reads).

Material for sequencing was a population of CD138-negative cells sorted from bone marrow. This clonotype was obtained from a donor at least 40 years old with multiple myeloma. The V call is TRBV5-1, the J call TRBJ1-1; 7 nucleotides align to TRBD1. The DNA of the CDR3 is TGCGCCAGCAGCTCCCTGACAGGGCAAACTGAAGCTTTCTTT. Protein product: CASSSLTGQTEAFF. The full variable domain, rest sourced from reference TRBV5-1 and TRBJ1-1, is KAGVTQTPRYLIKTRGQQVTLSCSPISGHRSVSWYQQTPGQGLQFLFEYFSETQRNKGNFPGRFSGRQFSNSRSEMNVSTLELGDSALYLCASSSLTGQTEAFFGQGTRLTVV.